This T cell receptor beta chain stems from a study of identical twins. A universal primer site was incorporated via template switching, and the cDNA contained unique molecular identifiers. TCRdb ran MiXCR on the 5' RACE reads and lists one entry per CDR3 protein. The data contain approximately 210,000 distinct CDR3 sequences, around 9.6% of them singletons. CDR1 is LGHDT and CDR2 is YNNKEL in the germline V gene (reference sequence). The V and J ends lost 1 base and 7 bases respectively, with 6 bases between them. The CDR3 contains 12 residues. Findings and caveats of the study: Cord blood beta clonotypes that were abundant carried fewer insertions, and memory repertoires showed no such trend.

Note on this clonotype: The antigen is undetermined.

The rearrangement uses TRBV3-1 and TRBJ2-3; D is unclear. Sequencing input: memory (CD45RO+) T cells sorted from blood. This receptor was obtained from a woman between 18 and 29 years old in good health. This CDR3 is CASSQVGNTQYF. For the CDR3, the DNA is TGTGCCAGCAGCCAAGTTGGGAATACGCAGTATTTT.